This T cell receptor beta chain was sequenced in a study of T cell responses to AZD1222 COVID-19 vaccine. Findings and limits, study-wide: Only 6 or 7 people who got AZD1222 tested seropositive at baseline. Dominant CD4 TCR responses targeted spike regions 160-218 and 743-854. Donors skewed white British and female; clonal diversity was possibly underestimated. The reported proportion of spike-specific TCRs targeting unmutated variant regions was nearly half.

On this clone: Its target is not known.

Measured with immunoSEQ multiplex PCR; TCRdb has only the in-frame clones, and not every one. This table holds over 100,000 clones, 90% found once. The TCR comes from an adult in good health. The sequences come from peripheral blood, collected on day 0 of AZD1222 vaccination.

CDR3 nucleotides: TGTGCCAGTACAGGGGTCCCCTTCGCCTTCGCTGAAGCTTTCTTT. Translated: CASTGVPFAFAEAFF. V usage is TRBV19 and J usage is TRBJ1-1, with D perhaps matching TRBD1 (6 bases). From germline, CDR1 is LNHDA and CDR2 SQIVND (reference sequence). There are 15 residues in the CDR3. V lost 7 bases to trimming and J lost 6 bases, with 21 bases between them.